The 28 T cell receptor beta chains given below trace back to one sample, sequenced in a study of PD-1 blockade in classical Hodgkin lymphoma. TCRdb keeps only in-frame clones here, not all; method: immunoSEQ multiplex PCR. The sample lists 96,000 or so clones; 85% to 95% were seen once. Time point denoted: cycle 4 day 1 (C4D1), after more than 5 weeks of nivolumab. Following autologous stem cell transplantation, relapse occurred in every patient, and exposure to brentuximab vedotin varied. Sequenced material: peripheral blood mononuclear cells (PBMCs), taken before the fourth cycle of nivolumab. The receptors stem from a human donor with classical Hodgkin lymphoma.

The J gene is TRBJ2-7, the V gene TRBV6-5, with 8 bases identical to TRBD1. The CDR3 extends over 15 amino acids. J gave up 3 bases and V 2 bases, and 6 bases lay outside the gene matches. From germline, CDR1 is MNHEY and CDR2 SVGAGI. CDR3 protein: CASSYGQGFYYEQYF. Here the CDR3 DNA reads TGTGCCAGCAGTTACGGACAGGGTTTTTACTACGAGCAGTACTTC.

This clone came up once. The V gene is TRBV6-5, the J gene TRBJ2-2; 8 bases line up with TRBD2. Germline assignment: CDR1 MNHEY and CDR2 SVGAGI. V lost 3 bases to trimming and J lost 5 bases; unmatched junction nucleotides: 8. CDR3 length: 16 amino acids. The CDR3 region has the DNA TGTGCCAGCAGTTATAGGGTGCCGGGGGGGACCGGGGAGCTGTTTTTT. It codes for CASSYRVPGGTGELFF.

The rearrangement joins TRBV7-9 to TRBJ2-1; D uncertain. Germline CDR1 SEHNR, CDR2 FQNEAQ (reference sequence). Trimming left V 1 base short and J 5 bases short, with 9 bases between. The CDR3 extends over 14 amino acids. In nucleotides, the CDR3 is TGTGCCAGCAGCTTAGTTCTGGCAAACAATGAGCAGTTCTTC. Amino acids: CASSLVLANNEQFF.

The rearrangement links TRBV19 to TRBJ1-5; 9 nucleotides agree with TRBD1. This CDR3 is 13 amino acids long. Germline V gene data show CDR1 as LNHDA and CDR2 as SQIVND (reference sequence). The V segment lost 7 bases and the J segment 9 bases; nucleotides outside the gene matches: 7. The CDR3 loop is CASIRQGGGPQHF. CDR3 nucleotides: TGTGCCAGTATCCGACAGGGGGGAGGGCCCCAGCATTTT. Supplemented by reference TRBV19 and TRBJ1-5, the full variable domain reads DGGITQSPKYLFRKEGQNVTLSCEQNLNHDAMYWYRQDPGQGLRLIYYSQIVNDFQKGDIAEGYSVSREKKESFPLTVTSAQKNPTAFYLCASIRQGGGPQHFGDGTRLSIL.

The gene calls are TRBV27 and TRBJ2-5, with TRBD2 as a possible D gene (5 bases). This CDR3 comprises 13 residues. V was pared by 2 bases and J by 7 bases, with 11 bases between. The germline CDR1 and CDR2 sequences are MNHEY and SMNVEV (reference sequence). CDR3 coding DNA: TGTGCCAGCAGTTTAGACTATTCAGGGACCCAGTACTTC. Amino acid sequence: CASSLDYSGTQYF.

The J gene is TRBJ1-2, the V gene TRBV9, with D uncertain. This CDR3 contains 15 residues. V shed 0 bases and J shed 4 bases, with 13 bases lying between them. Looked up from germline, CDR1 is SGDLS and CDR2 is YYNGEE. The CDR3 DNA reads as TGTGCCAGCAGCGTAGGGTCGCGATCTCTCTATGGCTACACCTTC. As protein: CASSVGSRSLYGYTF.

This CDR3 is CASSWGTGGSGELFF. The DNA for the CDR3 is TGCGCCAGCAGCTGGGGGACAGGGGGCTCCGGGGAGCTGTTTTTT. The J gene is TRBJ2-2, the V gene TRBV5-1; 12 nucleotides align to TRBD1. The length of the CDR3 is 15 residues. V was clipped by 3 bases and J by 6 bases; unmatched bases: 3. CDR1 and CDR2 (germline): SGHRS, YFSETQ.

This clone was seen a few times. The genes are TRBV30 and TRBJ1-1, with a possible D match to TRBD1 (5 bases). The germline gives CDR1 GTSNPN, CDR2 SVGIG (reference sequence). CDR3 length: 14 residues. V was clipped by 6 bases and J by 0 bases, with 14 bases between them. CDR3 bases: TGTGCCTGTAGTCCAGGGAACCTGAACACTGAAGCTTTCTTT. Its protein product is CACSPGNLNTEAFF. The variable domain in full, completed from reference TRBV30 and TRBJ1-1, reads SQTIHQWPATLVQPVGSPLSLECTVEGTSNPNLYWYRQAAGRGLQLLFYSVGIGQISSEVPQNLSASRPQDRQFILSSKKLLLSDSGFYLCACSPGNLNTEAFFGQGTRLTVV.

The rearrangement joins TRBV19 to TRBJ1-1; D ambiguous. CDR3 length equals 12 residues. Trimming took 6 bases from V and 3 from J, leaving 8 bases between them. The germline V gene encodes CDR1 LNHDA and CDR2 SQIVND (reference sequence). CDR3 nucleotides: TGTGCCAGTAGCCCCTCTCACACTGAAGCTTTCTTT. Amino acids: CASSPSHTEAFF.

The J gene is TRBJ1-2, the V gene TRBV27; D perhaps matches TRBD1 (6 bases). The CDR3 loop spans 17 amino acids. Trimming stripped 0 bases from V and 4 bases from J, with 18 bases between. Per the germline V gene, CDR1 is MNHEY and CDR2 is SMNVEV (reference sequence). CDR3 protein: CASSLSRGSDNVYGYTF. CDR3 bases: TGTGCCAGCAGTTTATCAAGGGGGAGTGACAACGTCTATGGCTACACCTTC.

CDR3 residues: CASSLLGVPAEAFF. The CDR3 coding sequence is TGCGCCAGCAGCTTGCTCGGCGTACCGGCTGAAGCTTTCTTT. The J gene is TRBJ1-1, the V gene TRBV5-1; D unresolved. This CDR3 has 14 amino acids. V shed 1 base and J shed 6 bases, with 13 bases lying between them. Per the germline V gene, CDR1 is SGHRS and CDR2 is YFSETQ.

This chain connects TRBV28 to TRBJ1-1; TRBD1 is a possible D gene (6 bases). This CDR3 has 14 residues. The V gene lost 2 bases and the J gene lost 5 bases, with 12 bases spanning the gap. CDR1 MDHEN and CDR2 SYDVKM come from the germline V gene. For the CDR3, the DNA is TGTGCCAGCAGTTTAAAGGGGGGGCAGACTGAAGCTTTCTTT. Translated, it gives CASSLKGGQTEAFF.

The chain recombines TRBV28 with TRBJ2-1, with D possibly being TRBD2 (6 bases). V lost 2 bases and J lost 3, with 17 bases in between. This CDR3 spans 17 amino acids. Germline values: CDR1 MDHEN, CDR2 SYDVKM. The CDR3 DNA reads TGTGCCAGCAGTTTAGGTCAGGGACTGGGGAACTACAATGAGCAGTTCTTC. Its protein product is CASSLGQGLGNYNEQFF. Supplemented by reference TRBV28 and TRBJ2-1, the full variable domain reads DVKVTQSSRYLVKRTGEKVFLECVQDMDHENMFWYRQDPGLGLRLIYFSYDVKMKEKGDIPEGYSVSREKKERFSLILESASTNQTSMYLCASSLGQGLGNYNEQFFGPGTRLTVL.

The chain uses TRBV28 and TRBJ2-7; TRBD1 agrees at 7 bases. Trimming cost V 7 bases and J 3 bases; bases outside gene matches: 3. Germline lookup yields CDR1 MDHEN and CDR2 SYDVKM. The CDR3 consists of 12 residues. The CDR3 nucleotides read TGTGCCAGCAACAGGGGTCTCTACGAGCAGTACTTC. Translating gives CASNRGLYEQYF. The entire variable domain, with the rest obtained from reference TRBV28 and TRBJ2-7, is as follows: DVKVTQSSRYLVKRTGEKVFLECVQDMDHENMFWYRQDPGLGLRLIYFSYDVKMKEKGDIPEGYSVSREKKERFSLILESASTNQTSMYLCASNRGLYEQYFGPGTRLTVT.

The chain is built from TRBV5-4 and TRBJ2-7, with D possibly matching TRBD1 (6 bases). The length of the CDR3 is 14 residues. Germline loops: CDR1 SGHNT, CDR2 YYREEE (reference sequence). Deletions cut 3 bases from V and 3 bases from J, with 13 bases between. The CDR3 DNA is TGTGCCAGCAGCTCCGAACAGGGTTACTACGAGCAGTACTTC. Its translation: CASSSEQGYYEQYF.

This CDR3 reads CAWSSQANTEAFF. CDR3 nucleotides: TGTGCCTGGAGTTCACAGGCGAACACTGAAGCTTTCTTT. This chain links TRBV30 with TRBJ1-1; D is perhaps TRBD1 (5 bases). The V gene lost 2 bases and the J gene lost 1 base, with 8 bases spanning the gap. This CDR3 is 13 amino acids long. The germline CDR1 and CDR2 sequences are GTSNPN and SVGIG (reference sequence).

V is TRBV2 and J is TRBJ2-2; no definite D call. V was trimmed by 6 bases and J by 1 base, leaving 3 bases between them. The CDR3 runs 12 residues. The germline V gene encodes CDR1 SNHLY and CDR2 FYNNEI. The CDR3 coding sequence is TGTGCCAGCAGGTGGAACACCGGGGAGCTGTTTTTT. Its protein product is CASRWNTGELFF.

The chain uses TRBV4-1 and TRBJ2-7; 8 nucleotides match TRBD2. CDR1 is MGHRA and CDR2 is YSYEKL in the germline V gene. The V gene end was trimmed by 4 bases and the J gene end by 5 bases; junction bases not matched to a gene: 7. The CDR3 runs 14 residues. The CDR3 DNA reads TGCGCCAGCAGCCCCTACGGGACTAGGAACGAGCAGTACTTC. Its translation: CASSPYGTRNEQYF.

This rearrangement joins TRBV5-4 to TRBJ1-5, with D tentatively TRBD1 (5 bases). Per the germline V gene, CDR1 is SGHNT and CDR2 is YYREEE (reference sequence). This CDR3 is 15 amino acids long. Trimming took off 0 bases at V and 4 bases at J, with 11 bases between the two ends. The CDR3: CASSLEAGPNQPQHF. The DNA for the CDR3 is TGTGCCAGCAGCTTGGAAGCAGGGCCAAATCAGCCCCAGCATTTT.

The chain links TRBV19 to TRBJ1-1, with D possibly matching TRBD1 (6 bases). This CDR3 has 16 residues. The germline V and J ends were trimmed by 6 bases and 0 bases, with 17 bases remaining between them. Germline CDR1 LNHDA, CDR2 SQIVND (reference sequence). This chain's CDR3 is CASRARGGFMNTEAFF. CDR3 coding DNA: TGTGCCAGTAGGGCCAGGGGCGGGTTTATGAACACTGAAGCTTTCTTT.

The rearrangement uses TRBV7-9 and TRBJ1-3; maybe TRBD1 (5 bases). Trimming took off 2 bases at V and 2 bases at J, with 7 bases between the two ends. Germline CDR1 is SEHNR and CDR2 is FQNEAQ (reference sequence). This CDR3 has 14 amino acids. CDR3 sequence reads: CASSLRGAGNTIYF. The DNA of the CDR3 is TGTGCCAGCAGCTTACGGGGGGCTGGAAACACCATATATTTT.

This CDR3 is CASRPPGRGSTDTQYF. The DNA of the CDR3 is TGTGCCAGCAGACCTCCGGGCAGGGGGAGCACAGATACGCAGTATTTT. This sequence joins TRBV7-9 and TRBJ2-3, with 7 bases aligning to TRBD1. Germline CDR1 and CDR2: SEHNR and FQNEAQ (reference sequence). The trim removed 6 bases at V and 0 bases at J, leaving 9 bases unmatched. The CDR3 spans 16 residues.

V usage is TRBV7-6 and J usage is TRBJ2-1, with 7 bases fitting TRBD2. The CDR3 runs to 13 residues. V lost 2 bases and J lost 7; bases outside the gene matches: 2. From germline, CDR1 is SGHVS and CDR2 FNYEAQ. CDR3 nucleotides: TGTGCCAGCAGCTTATGGGGGGGGAATGAGCAGTTCTTC. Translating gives CASSLWGGNEQFF.

CDR3 coding DNA: TGTGCCAGCAGTGAAGTAACCCTCGGTCAGCCCCAGCATTTT. As protein: CASSEVTLGQPQHF. The rearrangement links TRBV6-1 to TRBJ1-5; D gene unclear. CDR1 and CDR2 from the germline V gene are MNHNS and SASEGT. V shed 1 base and J shed 6 bases, with 10 bases lying between them. This CDR3 spans 14 amino acids.

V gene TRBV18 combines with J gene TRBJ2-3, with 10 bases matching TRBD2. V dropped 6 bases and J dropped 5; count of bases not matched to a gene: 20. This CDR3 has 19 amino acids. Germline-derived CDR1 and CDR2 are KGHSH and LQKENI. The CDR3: CASSPPPVFSGRARDTQYF. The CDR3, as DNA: TGTGCCAGCTCGCCTCCCCCGGTTTTCAGCGGGAGGGCTAGAGATACGCAGTATTTT.

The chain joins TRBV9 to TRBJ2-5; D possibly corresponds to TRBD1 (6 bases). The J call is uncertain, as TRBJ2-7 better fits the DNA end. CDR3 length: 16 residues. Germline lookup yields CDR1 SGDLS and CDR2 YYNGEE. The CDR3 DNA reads TGTGCCAGCAGCCCCCGGAGGTCGACAGGTTCCTACGAGCAGTACTTC. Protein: CASSPRRSTGSYEQYF.

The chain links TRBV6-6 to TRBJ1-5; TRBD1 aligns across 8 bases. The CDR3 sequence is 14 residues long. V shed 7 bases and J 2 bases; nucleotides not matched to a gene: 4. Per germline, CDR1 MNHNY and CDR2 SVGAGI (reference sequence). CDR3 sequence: CASTKTGGNQPQHF. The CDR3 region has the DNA TGTGCCAGCACCAAGACAGGGGGCAATCAGCCCCAGCATTTT.

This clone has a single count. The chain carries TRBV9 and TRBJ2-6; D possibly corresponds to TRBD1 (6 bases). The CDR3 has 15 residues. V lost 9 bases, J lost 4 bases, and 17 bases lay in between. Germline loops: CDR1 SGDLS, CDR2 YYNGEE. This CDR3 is CATPLDRHGANVLTF. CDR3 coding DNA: TGTGCCACCCCGCTAGACAGGCACGGGGCCAACGTCCTGACTTTC.